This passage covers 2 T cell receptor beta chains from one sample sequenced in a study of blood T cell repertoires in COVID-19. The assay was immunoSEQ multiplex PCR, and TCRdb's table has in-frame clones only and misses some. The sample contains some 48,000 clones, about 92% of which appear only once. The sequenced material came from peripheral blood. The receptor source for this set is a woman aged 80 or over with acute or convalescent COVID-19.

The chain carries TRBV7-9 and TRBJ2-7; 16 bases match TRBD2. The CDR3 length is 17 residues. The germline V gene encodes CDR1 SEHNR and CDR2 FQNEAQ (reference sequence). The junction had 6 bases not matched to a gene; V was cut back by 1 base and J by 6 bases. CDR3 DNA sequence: TGTGCCAGCAGCTTAGTTGGGACTAGCGGGGGGGCCCTCGAGCAGTACTTC. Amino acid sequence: CASSLVGTSGGALEQYF.

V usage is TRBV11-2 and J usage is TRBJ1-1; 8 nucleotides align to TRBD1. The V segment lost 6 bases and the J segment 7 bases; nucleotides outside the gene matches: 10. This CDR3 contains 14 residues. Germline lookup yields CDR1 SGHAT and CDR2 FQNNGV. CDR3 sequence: CASSRLGTGFEAFF. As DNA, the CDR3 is TGTGCCAGCAGTCGATTAGGGACAGGCTTTGAAGCTTTCTTT.